This is a list of T cell receptor beta chains from one sample in a study of blood T cell repertoires in COVID-19. Libraries were prepared by immunoSEQ multiplex PCR; TCRdb keeps only in-frame clonotypes and omits some of them. Of 17,000 or so clones listed, more than 75% were seen once; the top ten hold 20% to 25%. The sample comprised peripheral blood. These receptors were obtained from a man aged 60 to 69 with active or convalescent COVID-19. Each CDR3 is given with its conserved first and last residue. The D gene is left open where the match is weak. Some rows have no size entry. The others give once, few or many, or a class for an expanded clone.

>TRBJ1-1|-|-|TRBV11-2
TGTGCCAGCAGCTCGGGGGTGACCACTGAAGCTTTCTTT
CASSSGVTTEAFF
>TRBJ2-1|-|-|TRBV4-1
TGCGCCAGCAGTTACACGGAGGGGGGAGGGAATGAGCAGTTCTTC
CASSYTEGGGNEQFF
>TRBJ1-6|few|-|TRBV2
TGTGCCAGTCGACTGAGAAATTCACCCCTCCACTTT
CASRLRNSPLHF
>TRBJ2-2|-|-|TRBV19
TGTGCCAGTAGTCCTGGACAGTCTCAGGGCACCGGGGAGCTGTTTTTT
CASSPGQSQGTGELFF
>TRBJ2-7|-|-|TRBV7-6
TGTGCCAGCAGCTTATTTTCCGGACAGAGTATCTACGAGCAGTACTTC
CASSLFSGQSIYEQYF
>TRBJ2-1|-|-|TRBV14
TGTGCCAGCAGCCAAGTGGGGAGCTCCTACAATGAGCAGTTCTTC
CASSQVGSSYNEQFF
>TRBJ1-5|-|TRBD1|TRBV28
TGTGCCAGCAGGCCAACCGGACAGGGTATGGATCAGCCCCAGCATTTT
CASRPTGQGMDQPQHF
>TRBJ1-5|-|-|TRBV28
TGTGCCAGCAGTCCCCGAGCCAATCAGCCCCAGCATTTT
CASSPRANQPQHF
>TRBJ1-5|-|TRBD1|TRBV28
TGTGCCAGCAGCCCAGGCGACAGGGGGAATCAGCCCCAGCATTTT
CASSPGDRGNQPQHF
>TRBJ1-2|-|TRBD1|TRBV6-5
TGTGCCACCCGGAGGACAGGCTATGGCTACACCTTC
CATRRTGYGYTF
>TRBJ1-1|-|TRBD1|TRBV7-6
TGTGCCAGCAGTCGAAGGAACAGGGGGGCTGAAGCTTTCTTT
CASSRRNRGAEAFF
>TRBJ1-1|-|-|TRBV7-9
TGTGCCAGCAGCCCTCGGGGGATGAACACTGAAGCTTTCTTT
CASSPRGMNTEAFF
>TRBJ2-5|-|TRBD2|TRBV2
TGTGCCAGCAGGAAAGGGACTAGCGGACAAGAGACCCAGTACTTC
CASRKGTSGQETQYF
>TRBJ2-7|medium-sized|-|TRBV29-1
TGCAGCGTTGGCCCCGGCGGCGGCGAGCAGTACTTC
CSVGPGGGEQYF
>TRBJ2-3|-|TRBD2|TRBV5-4
TGTGCCAGCAGACCGGGACTAGCGGGGGGAAACACAGATACGCAGTATTTT
CASRPGLAGGNTDTQYF
>TRBJ1-3|-|-|TRBV5-3
TGTGCCAGACCCCCCGTGGAGAGCTCTGGAAACACCATATATTTT
CARPPVESSGNTIYF
>TRBJ2-7|few|TRBD1|TRBV5-4
TGTGCCAGCCGCTCCCCAGGGGACAGCTCCTACGAGCAGTACTTC
CASRSPGDSSYEQYF
>TRBJ2-5|once|TRBD2|TRBV5-4
TGTGCCAGCAGCCTTCGGACTAGCGAGGAGACCCAGTACTTC
CASSLRTSEETQYF
>TRBJ2-7|once|-|TRBV2
TGTGCCAGCGACCGGGACATCTACTACGAGCAGTACTTC
CASDRDIYYEQYF
>TRBJ1-2|-|TRBD1|TRBV10-2
TGCGCCAGCAGTGAATCCGGACAGGGGGCTTCTGGCTACACCTTC
CASSESGQGASGYTF
>TRBJ2-5|-|-|TRBV19
TGTGCCAGTAGTATCGTGGGGGCGAGGTTTGGAGAGACCCAGTACTTC
CASSIVGARFGETQYF
>TRBJ1-1|-|-|TRBV18
TGTGCCAGCTCACCACCGGGGCAAACTGAAGCTTTCTTT
CASSPPGQTEAFF
>TRBJ2-7|-|-|TRBV19
TGTGCCAGTAGTATACTAGCGAATTCCTACGAGCAGTACTTC
CASSILANSYEQYF